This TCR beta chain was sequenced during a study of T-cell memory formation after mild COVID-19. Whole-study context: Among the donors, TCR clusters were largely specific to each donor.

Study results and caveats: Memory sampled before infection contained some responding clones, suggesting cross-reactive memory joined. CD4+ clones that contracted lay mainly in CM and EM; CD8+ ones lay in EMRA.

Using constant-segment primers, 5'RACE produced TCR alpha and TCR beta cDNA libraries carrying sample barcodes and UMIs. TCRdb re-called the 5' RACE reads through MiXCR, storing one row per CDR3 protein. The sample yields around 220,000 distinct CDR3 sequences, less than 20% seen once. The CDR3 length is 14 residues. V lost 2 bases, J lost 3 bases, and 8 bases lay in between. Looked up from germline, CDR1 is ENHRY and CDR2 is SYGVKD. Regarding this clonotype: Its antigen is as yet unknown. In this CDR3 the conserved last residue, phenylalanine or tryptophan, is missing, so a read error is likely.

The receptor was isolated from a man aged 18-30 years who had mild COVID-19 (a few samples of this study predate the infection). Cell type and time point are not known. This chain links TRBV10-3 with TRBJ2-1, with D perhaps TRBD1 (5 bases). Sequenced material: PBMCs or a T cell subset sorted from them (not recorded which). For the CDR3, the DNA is TGTGCCATCAGTGAGGTCAGGGACTACAATGAGCAGTTCCTC. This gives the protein CAISEVRDYNEQFL.